The 25 T cell receptor beta chains reported below all come from one sample, sequenced in a study of blood T cell repertoires in COVID-19. The repertoire was sequenced with immunoSEQ multiplex PCR; TCRdb's copy has only in-frame clones and lacks some. There are roughly 190,000 clones in the sample; 84% occur only once, and about 3.2% lies in the top ten. The specimen was PBMCs or T cells enriched from blood (not recorded which). Every receptor here comes from a woman under 40 who had been exposed to COVID-19.

The chain carries TRBV3-1 (or the pseudogene TRBV3-2) and TRBJ1-2; 10 nucleotides match TRBD1. With V trimmed by 1 base and J by 4 bases, 3 bases remained unmatched. Germline V CDR1 and CDR2: LGHDT, YNNKEL (reference sequence). The length of the CDR3 is 15 residues. CDR3 nucleotide sequence: TGTGCCAGCAGCCAAGGAAGGACAGGGGGCTATGGCTACACCTTC. Its protein product is CASSQGRTGGYGYTF.

The chain employs TRBV5-1 and TRBJ2-3, with 11 bases fitting TRBD2. J lost 2 bases, V lost 2 bases, and 7 bases had no gene match. CDR1 is SGHRS and CDR2 is YFSETQ in the germline V gene. This CDR3 contains 17 residues. This CDR3 reads CASSFDTSGGDTDTQYF. CDR3 in DNA: TGCGCCAGCAGCTTCGACACTAGCGGGGGAGACACAGATACGCAGTATTTT.

Concerning this clone itself: At the DNA level, this CDR3 is encoded by other sequences in the same sample as well. V and J are TRBV19 and TRBJ2-7, with 8 nucleotides matching TRBD1. The CDR3 sequence is 15 residues long. Germline CDR1 LNHDA, CDR2 SQIVND (reference sequence). J was trimmed by 0 bases and V by 1 base; bases with no gene match: 2. CDR3 DNA: TGTGCCAGTAGTATAGGGACAGGGAGCTCCTACGAGCAGTACTTC. It yields the protein CASSIGTGSSYEQYF.

The chain uses TRBV5-1 and TRBJ2-2; 7 positions agree with TRBD2. Looked up from germline, CDR1 is SGHRS and CDR2 is YFSETQ. CDR3 length equals 15 residues. Trimming took 2 bases from V and 6 from J; bases not matched to a gene: 7. The CDR3 is CASSLMDGGSGELFF. In nucleotides, the CDR3 is TGCGCCAGCAGCTTAATGGACGGGGGGTCCGGGGAGCTGTTTTTT.

J is TRBJ2-5 and V is TRBV12-5, with 8 bases matching TRBD1. Per germline, CDR1 LGHNT and CDR2 FRNRAP. The CDR3 totals 14 residues. V was clipped by 5 bases and J by 2 bases; unmatched bases: 4. In DNA form, the CDR3 reads TGTGCTAGTGGTGGACAGGGCCTTCAAGAGACCCAGTACTTC. Protein sequence: CASGGQGLQETQYF.

The V call is TRBV24-1, the J call TRBJ2-1, with 7 bases that match TRBD1. Germline loops: CDR1 KGHDR, CDR2 SFDVKD. The CDR3 totals 16 residues. With 3 bases clipped from V and 7 bases from J, the junction kept 11 bases outside the gene matches. The CDR3 reads CATSDPSGTVTNEQFF. CDR3 in DNA: TGTGCCACCAGTGATCCTTCAGGGACAGTCACGAATGAGCAGTTCTTC.

The genes are TRBV7-9 and TRBJ1-4; the match to TRBD1 covers 7 bases. This CDR3 spans 15 amino acids. CDR1 is SEHNR and CDR2 is FQNEAQ in the germline V gene (reference sequence). Trimming removed 8 bases from V and 0 bases from J; junction bases left unmatched: 6. Written as DNA, the CDR3 is TGTGCCAGCCGGGGGACAGTCGCAACTAATGAAAAACTGTTTTTT. Amino acid sequence: CASRGTVATNEKLFF.

This clone is a singleton in its sample. The chain carries TRBV10-2 and TRBJ1-1; D is perhaps TRBD1 (6 bases). CDR1 WSHSY and CDR2 SAAADI come from the germline V gene. Trimming cost V 2 bases and J 2 bases, with 12 bases left between them. CDR3 length equals 15 residues. The CDR3 DNA follows: TGCGCCAGCAGTGAGGGGAGGGGGGCCAACACTGAAGCTTTCTTT. This encodes CASSEGRGANTEAFF.

This clone was observed a single time. This chain links TRBV7-3 with TRBJ1-5; D uncertain. Germline values: CDR1 SGHTA, CDR2 FQGTGA. Trimming left V 2 bases short and J 5 bases short, with 16 bases between. CDR3 length: 16 residues. The DNA for the CDR3 is TGTGCCAGCAGCTTATTAGGTCGCCAGGACTATCAGCCCCAGCATTTT. Its translation: CASSLLGRQDYQPQHF.

V is TRBV19 and J is TRBJ2-2, with D perhaps matching TRBD1 (6 bases). Germline lookup yields CDR1 LNHDA and CDR2 SQIVND (reference sequence). The CDR3 has 13 amino acids. Deletions cut 8 bases from V and 6 bases from J, with 13 bases between. CDR3 sequence reads: CASAYREAGELFF. In DNA form, the CDR3 reads TGTGCCAGTGCCTACAGGGAAGCCGGGGAGCTGTTTTTT.

The chain has TRBV15 and TRBJ1-5; maybe TRBD1 (6 bases). The ends were cut back, 6 bases at V and 3 bases at J, with 9 bases in the middle. Per the germline V gene, CDR1 is LNHNV and CDR2 is YYDKDF (reference sequence). The CDR3 totals 13 residues. In DNA form, the CDR3 reads TGTGCCACCAGAGGACAGCCCAATCAGCCCCAGCATTTT. This translates into CATRGQPNQPQHF.

The chain joins TRBV5-1 to TRBJ1-4; D is possibly TRBD1 (5 bases). Between the trimmed V and J ends, which lost 0 bases and 0 bases, there was a span of 9 bases. The CDR3 length is 16 residues. Germline V lookup: CDR1 SGHRS, CDR2 YFSETQ. CDR3: CASSLAGGATNEKLFF. CDR3 in DNA: TGCGCCAGCAGCTTGGCCGGAGGGGCAACTAATGAAAAACTGTTTTTT.

This chain uses TRBV7-8 with TRBJ1-1, with TRBD1 as a possible D gene (5 bases). The V gene's germline CDR1 is SGHVS and CDR2 FQNEAQ. Trimming took 5 bases from V and 3 from J, leaving 10 bases between them. This CDR3 comprises 13 residues. CDR3 region: CASSQRGDTEAFF. Written as DNA, the CDR3 is TGTGCCAGCAGCCAACGGGGGGACACTGAAGCTTTCTTT.

The chain carries TRBV19 and TRBJ2-1; 10 nucleotides match TRBD2. In germline, CDR1 is LNHDA, CDR2 SQIVND (reference sequence). The CDR3 contains 13 residues. J gave up 8 bases and V 8 bases, and 6 bases lay outside the gene matches. Here the CDR3 reads CASQRGGFDEQFF. DNA of the CDR3: TGTGCCAGTCAGCGGGGGGGCTTCGATGAGCAGTTCTTC. Filled out from reference TRBV19 and TRBJ2-1, the complete variable domain reads DGGITQSPKYLFRKEGQNVTLSCEQNLNHDAMYWYRQDPGQGLRLIYYSQIVNDFQKGDIAEGYSVSREKKESFPLTVTSAQKNPTAFYLCASQRGGFDEQFFGPGTRLTVL.

The gene calls are TRBV2 and TRBJ2-1; D gene unclear. The CDR3 covers 10 residues. CDR1 is SNHLY and CDR2 is FYNNEI in the germline V gene. V dropped 7 bases and J dropped 7 bases, with 5 bases sitting between them. The CDR3 sequence is CASMTNEQFF. Here the CDR3 DNA reads TGTGCCAGCATGACTAATGAGCAGTTCTTC.

This clone was counted only a few times. This chain uses TRBV5-8 with TRBJ2-7; 11 bases match TRBD1. The CDR3 length is 16 residues. V dropped 1 base and J dropped 6; count of bases not matched to a gene: 9. In germline, CDR1 is SGHTS, CDR2 YDEGEE. The DNA for the CDR3 is TGTGCCAGCAGCTTGTATGTCGGGACAGGGGGTCGCGAGCAGTACTTC. Protein sequence: CASSLYVGTGGREQYF.

This chain joins TRBV6-6 and TRBJ1-6; tentatively, D is TRBD1 (5 bases). The CDR3 runs to 14 residues. V lost 1 base and J lost 10, with 11 bases in between. Germline values: CDR1 MNHNY, CDR2 SVGAGI (reference sequence). As DNA, the CDR3 is TGTGCCAGCAGTTACTTGGACACAAAATCACCCCTCCACTTT. Translating it yields CASSYLDTKSPLHF.

J is TRBJ1-5 and V is TRBV27; a weak D match, TRBD1 (5 bases). CDR3 size: 14 residues. Germline V lookup: CDR1 MNHEY, CDR2 SMNVEV (reference sequence). V shed 3 bases and J shed 7 bases, with 13 bases lying between them. The CDR3 is CASSLGLGGQPQHF. DNA of the CDR3: TGTGCCAGCAGTTTGGGACTGGGTGGACAGCCCCAGCATTTT.

The J gene is TRBJ2-1, the V gene TRBV11-2, with 9 bases identical to TRBD2. The CDR3 loop spans 20 amino acids. The V gene's germline CDR1 is SGHAT and CDR2 FQNNGV. The V and J ends lost 0 bases and 0 bases, in that order; junction bases with no gene match: 12. CDR3 bases: TGTGCCAGCAGCTTAGATGGACCCCCGGGACTAGCAGACTCCTACAATGAGCAGTTCTTC. Translated: CASSLDGPPGLADSYNEQFF.

The chain has TRBV29-1 and TRBJ1-1; no clear D gene. Per germline, CDR1 SQVTM and CDR2 ANQGSEA. This CDR3 spans 13 amino acids. Trimming removed 0 bases from V and 2 bases from J, with 7 bases in between. The CDR3 here is CSVEEGGNTEAFF. CDR3 nucleotide sequence: TGCAGCGTTGAAGAGGGAGGAAACACTGAAGCTTTCTTT.

J is TRBJ1-2 and V is TRBV5-6; 7 bases match TRBD1. Trimming cost V 7 bases and J 1 base; bases outside gene matches: 13. CDR1 is SGHDT, CDR2 YYEEEE, per germline. This CDR3 has 16 residues. CDR3 protein: CASALPGTAYNYGYTF. The CDR3 bases are TGTGCCAGCGCACTACCGGGGACAGCGTATAACTATGGCTACACCTTC.

V is TRBV19 and J is TRBJ2-5, with D possibly matching TRBD2 (5 bases). The CDR3 consists of 16 residues. CDR1 and CDR2 from the germline V gene are LNHDA and SQIVND (reference sequence). Deletions cut 1 base from V and 1 base from J, with 13 bases between. CDR3: CASSIVARGGQETQYF. CDR3 in DNA: TGTGCCAGTAGTATAGTGGCGCGTGGAGGCCAAGAGACCCAGTACTTC.

The chain joins TRBV7-2 to TRBJ1-6; D is uncertain. V gave up 5 bases and J gave up 9 bases, with 14 bases separating them. CDR1 is SGHTA and CDR2 is FQGNSA in the germline V gene. The CDR3 runs 14 residues. The chain's CDR3 is CASSQDGIRSPLHF. For the CDR3, the DNA is TGTGCCAGCAGCCAAGACGGGATTCGTTCACCCCTCCACTTT. Variable domain in full (rest from reference TRBV7-2 and TRBJ1-6): GAGVSQSPSNKVTEKGKDVELRCDPISGHTALYWYRQSLGQGLEFLIYFQGNSAPDKSGLPSDRFSAERTGGSVSTLTIQRTQQEDSAVYLCASSQDGIRSPLHFGNGTRLTVT.

This clone occurred a few times. The sample has other DNA sequences that encode this CDR3 too. The rearrangement uses TRBV6-4 and TRBJ1-1; D is undetermined. Germline V gives CDR1 MRHNA, CDR2 SNTAGT. Trimming pared 3 bases from V and 0 bases from J, leaving 5 bases between. This CDR3 comprises 13 residues. The CDR3 DNA sequence: TGTGCCAGCAGTGAAAGCATGAACACTGAAGCTTTCTTT. Its protein is CASSESMNTEAFF.

The chain joins TRBV2 to TRBJ1-1; D perhaps matches TRBD1 (5 bases). V dropped 8 bases and J dropped 10 bases, with 23 bases sitting between them. There are 14 residues in the CDR3. Germline CDR1 reads SNHLY; CDR2 reads FYNNEI. The CDR3 loop reads CASAGGVQKEGAFF. The CDR3 DNA follows: TGTGCCAGCGCTGGAGGGGTCCAAAAAGAGGGAGCTTTCTTT.